The rows below give T cell receptor beta chains drawn from one sample of a study of chemoradiotherapy in HPV16-positive cancers. Using immunoSEQ multiplex PCR, the repertoire was profiled, and TCRdb retains in-frame clones only, with some absent. The sample has about 11,000 clones; 65% to 80% are singletons. The specimen was collected from a patient who underwent chemoradiotherapy. The origin of the receptors is a human donor with HPV-associated anogenital cancer. CDR3s include the opening cysteine and the closing phenylalanine or tryptophan. A D gene is named only where the DNA matches it firmly. Part of the rows lack a size; the others show once, few, many or a class for expanded clones.

V gene: TRBV10-3; D gene: TRBD2; J gene: TRBJ2-1; clone size: -; CDR3 protein: CAISASGGAGGGSYNEQFF; CDR3 DNA: TGTGCCATCAGTGCTAGCGGGGGCGCGGGCGGGGGTTCCTACAATGAGCAGTTCTTC
V gene: TRBV5-5; D gene: TRBD1; J gene: TRBJ1-2; clone size: -; CDR3 protein: CASSTQTGEFGYTF; CDR3 DNA: TGTGCCAGCAGCACTCAAACAGGGGAGTTCGGCTACACCTTC
V gene: TRBV29-1; D gene: TRBD1; J gene: TRBJ2-5; clone size: -; CDR3 protein: CSVEVTGQETQYF; CDR3 DNA: TGCAGCGTTGAAGTGACAGGGCAAGAGACCCAGTACTTC
V gene: TRBV7-9; D gene: TRBD2; J gene: TRBJ2-3; clone size: once; CDR3 protein: CASSFPAGVKDTQYF; CDR3 DNA: TGTGCCAGCAGCTTCCCTGCGGGGGTTAAAGATACGCAGTATTTT
V gene: TRBV9; D gene: -; J gene: TRBJ1-3; clone size: -; CDR3 protein: CASSVGIGNTIYF; CDR3 DNA: TGTGCCAGCAGCGTAGGTATAGGGAACACCATATATTTT
V gene: TRBV7-3; D gene: -; J gene: TRBJ2-2; clone size: -; CDR3 protein: CASSSLNTGELFF; CDR3 DNA: TGTGCCAGCAGCTCCCTGAACACCGGGGAGCTGTTTTTT
V gene: TRBV14; D gene: -; J gene: TRBJ1-3; clone size: few; CDR3 protein: CASSQVYGTIYF; CDR3 DNA: TGTGCCAGCAGCCAAGTCTACGGCACCATATATTTT
V gene: TRBV9; D gene: -; J gene: TRBJ2-1; clone size: -; CDR3 protein: CASSVVQDNEQFF; CDR3 DNA: TGTGCCAGCAGCGTAGTACAGGACAATGAGCAGTTCTTC
V gene: TRBV7-3; D gene: -; J gene: TRBJ1-6; clone size: -; CDR3 protein: CASSYGQNNSPLHF; CDR3 DNA: TGTGCCAGCAGCTATGGACAGAATAATTCACCCCTCCACTTT
V gene: TRBV5-1; D gene: TRBD1; J gene: TRBJ1-1; clone size: -; CDR3 protein: CASSFKQGAGTEAFF; CDR3 DNA: TGCGCCAGCAGCTTTAAACAGGGGGCGGGCACTGAAGCTTTCTTT
V gene: TRBV5-6; D gene: -; J gene: TRBJ2-3; clone size: -; CDR3 protein: CASKVLGQDTQYF; CDR3 DNA: TGTGCCAGCAAGGTCCTTGGTCAAGATACGCAGTATTTT
V gene: TRBV29-1; D gene: TRBD1; J gene: TRBJ2-7; clone size: -; CDR3 protein: CSVEVTGDEQYF; CDR3 DNA: TGCAGCGTTGAGGTGACAGGGGACGAGCAGTACTTC
V gene: TRBV5-8; D gene: -; J gene: TRBJ2-2; clone size: -; CDR3 protein: CASSSNLNTGELFF; CDR3 DNA: TGTGCCAGCAGCTCCAACTTAAACACCGGGGAGCTGTTTTTT
V gene: TRBV5-1; D gene: -; J gene: TRBJ1-5; clone size: few; CDR3 protein: CASSLGGSNQPQHF; CDR3 DNA: TGCGCCAGCAGCTTGGGGGGTAGCAATCAGCCCCAGCATTTT
V gene: TRBV6-1; D gene: -; J gene: TRBJ1-2; clone size: -; CDR3 protein: CASSEDLRAAGGYTF; CDR3 DNA: TGTGCCAGCAGTGAGGACCTCAGGGCCGCGGGAGGCTACACCTTC
V gene: TRBV7-9; D gene: -; J gene: TRBJ2-1; clone size: once; CDR3 protein: CASSLSRGADNEQFF; CDR3 DNA: TGTGCCAGCAGCTTATCTCGGGGGGCCGACAATGAGCAGTTCTTC
V gene: TRBV5-5; D gene: TRBD1; J gene: TRBJ1-6; clone size: -; CDR3 protein: CASSSKDRSYNSPLHF; CDR3 DNA: TGTGCCAGCAGCTCGAAGGACAGGTCCTATAATTCACCCCTCCACTTT
V gene: TRBV5-4; D gene: -; J gene: TRBJ1-2; clone size: -; CDR3 protein: CASSWGHEYGYTF; CDR3 DNA: TGTGCCAGCAGCTGGGGGCACGAATATGGCTACACCTTC
V gene: TRBV19; D gene: -; J gene: TRBJ2-7; clone size: -; CDR3 protein: CASSIGATSHEQYF; CDR3 DNA: TGTGCCAGTAGTATAGGGGCGACCTCCCACGAGCAGTACTTC
V gene: TRBV6-5; D gene: -; J gene: TRBJ1-5; clone size: -; CDR3 protein: CASSYSGSGGQPQHF; CDR3 DNA: TGTGCCAGCAGTTATAGCGGCAGTGGGGGACAGCCCCAGCATTTT
V gene: TRBV2; D gene: -; J gene: TRBJ1-6; clone size: -; CDR3 protein: CASSEESNSPLHF; CDR3 DNA: TGTGCCAGCAGTGAAGAATCCAATTCACCCCTCCACTTT
V gene: TRBV7-9; D gene: -; J gene: TRBJ1-1; clone size: -; CDR3 protein: CASSFPAGRPNTEAFF; CDR3 DNA: TGTGCCAGCAGCTTTCCCGCAGGGCGACCGAACACTGAAGCTTTCTTT
V gene: TRBV6-5; D gene: -; J gene: TRBJ2-1; clone size: -; CDR3 protein: CASRSGPHNEQFF; CDR3 DNA: TGTGCCAGCAGGTCTGGCCCACACAATGAGCAGTTCTTC
V gene: TRBV10-3; D gene: TRBD2; J gene: TRBJ2-7; clone size: -; CDR3 protein: CAISGGLAGVYEQYF; CDR3 DNA: TGTGCCATCAGTGGGGGACTAGCGGGGGTGTACGAGCAGTACTTC
V gene: TRBV13; D gene: -; J gene: TRBJ1-4; clone size: -; CDR3 protein: CASSYTLDPANEKLFF; CDR3 DNA: TGTGCCAGCAGCTATACTTTGGACCCAGCTAATGAAAAACTGTTTTTT
V gene: TRBV11-2; D gene: -; J gene: TRBJ1-5; clone size: -; CDR3 protein: CASSLGQGNQPQHF; CDR3 DNA: TGTGCCAGCAGCTTAGGACAGGGCAATCAGCCCCAGCATTTT
V gene: TRBV5-1; D gene: TRBD1; J gene: TRBJ1-2; clone size: once; CDR3 protein: CASSGGQSYDYTF; CDR3 DNA: TGCGCCAGCAGCGGGGGACAGAGCTATGACTACACCTTC
V gene: TRBV9; D gene: -; J gene: TRBJ2-6; clone size: once; CDR3 protein: CASSGLRESGANVLTF; CDR3 DNA: TGTGCCAGCAGCGGCCTCAGGGAGTCGGGGGCCAACGTCCTGACTTTC
V gene: TRBV10-3; D gene: -; J gene: TRBJ1-2; clone size: -; CDR3 protein: CAISDTSMLGTAGYTF; CDR3 DNA: TGTGCCATCAGTGATACTAGCATGCTGGGTACGGCTGGCTACACCTTC
V gene: TRBV7-9; D gene: -; J gene: TRBJ1-6; clone size: medium-sized; CDR3 protein: CASRAEALTSPLHF; CDR3 DNA: TGTGCCAGCAGGGCTGAGGCTTTAACTTCACCCCTCCACTTT
V gene: TRBV1; D gene: -; J gene: TRBJ2-1; clone size: once; CDR3 protein: CTGRDEQFF; CDR3 DNA: TGCACGGGGCGGGATGAGCAGTTCTTC
V gene: TRBV11-2; D gene: -; J gene: TRBJ2-7; clone size: -; CDR3 protein: CASSLYQGRTEQYF; CDR3 DNA: TGTGCCAGCAGCTTGTACCAGGGGAGAACCGAGCAGTACTTC
V gene: TRBV7-8; D gene: -; J gene: TRBJ1-2; clone size: once; CDR3 protein: CASSNERDTGWDYGYTF; CDR3 DNA: TGTGCCAGCAGCAACGAACGGGACACCGGATGGGACTATGGCTACACCTTC
V gene: TRBV11-1; D gene: -; J gene: TRBJ2-5; clone size: -; CDR3 protein: CASSLGGQRGKETQYF; CDR3 DNA: TGTGCCAGCAGCTTGGGGGGGCAGCGGGGCAAAGAGACCCAGTACTTC
V gene: TRBV15; D gene: -; J gene: TRBJ1-5; clone size: -; CDR3 protein: CATSNPTRGRGGPGNQPQHF; CDR3 DNA: TGTGCCACCAGCAACCCCACCCGCGGCAGGGGCGGACCAGGCAATCAGCCCCAGCATTTT
V gene: TRBV5-1; D gene: -; J gene: TRBJ2-3; clone size: -; CDR3 protein: CASSLPASTQYF; CDR3 DNA: TGCGCCAGCAGCTTGCCCGCAAGTACGCAGTATTTT
V gene: TRBV9; D gene: TRBD1; J gene: TRBJ2-6; clone size: few; CDR3 protein: CASSVTGFVLPGANVLTF; CDR3 DNA: TGTGCCAGCAGCGTGACAGGGTTTGTACTTCCTGGGGCCAACGTCCTGACTTTC
V gene: TRBV19; D gene: TRBD1; J gene: TRBJ1-1; clone size: -; CDR3 protein: CASSIGTAIDTEAFF; CDR3 DNA: TGTGCCAGTAGTATTGGGACAGCTATAGACACTGAAGCTTTCTTT
V gene: TRBV7-7; D gene: -; J gene: TRBJ2-2; clone size: -; CDR3 protein: CASSLGHINTGELFF; CDR3 DNA: TGTGCTAGCAGCTTAGGACACATTAACACCGGGGAGCTGTTTTTT
V gene: TRBV4-1; D gene: TRBD2; J gene: TRBJ2-3; clone size: -; CDR3 protein: CASSQDPSGGAGDTQYF; CDR3 DNA: TGCGCCAGCAGCCAAGATCCCAGCGGGGGGGCCGGAGATACGCAGTATTTT
V gene: TRBV7-2; D gene: -; J gene: TRBJ1-1; clone size: -; CDR3 protein: CASSPGAANTEAFF; CDR3 DNA: TGTGCCAGCAGCCCTGGGGCAGCGAACACTGAAGCTTTCTTT
V gene: TRBV12-5; D gene: TRBD2; J gene: TRBJ2-7; clone size: -; CDR3 protein: CASGLVPGGTSYEQYF; CDR3 DNA: TGTGCTAGTGGTTTGGTACCCGGGGGGACCTCCTACGAGCAGTACTTC
V gene: TRBV2; D gene: TRBD1; J gene: TRBJ1-2; clone size: -; CDR3 protein: CASSDAGGFYGYTF; CDR3 DNA: TGTGCCAGCAGTGACGCAGGGGGCTTCTATGGCTACACCTTC
V gene: TRBV18; D gene: TRBD1; J gene: TRBJ1-1; clone size: -; CDR3 protein: CASSPSGYRGSGMNTEAFF; CDR3 DNA: TGTGCCAGCTCACCATCCGGGTACAGGGGAAGTGGCATGAACACTGAAGCTTTCTTT
V gene: TRBV7-2; D gene: -; J gene: TRBJ2-2; clone size: -; CDR3 protein: CASSPSRRRTGELFF; CDR3 DNA: TGTGCCAGCAGCCCTAGTCGCAGGAGAACCGGGGAGCTGTTTTTT
V gene: TRBV6-6; D gene: TRBD1; J gene: TRBJ1-5; clone size: -; CDR3 protein: CASSYGTDHQPQHF; CDR3 DNA: TGTGCCAGCAGTTACGGGACAGATCATCAGCCCCAGCATTTT
V gene: TRBV7-3; D gene: TRBD1; J gene: TRBJ1-1; clone size: -; CDR3 protein: CASSLDRVNTEAFF; CDR3 DNA: TGTGCCAGCAGCTTAGACAGGGTAAACACTGAAGCTTTCTTT
V gene: TRBV4-1; D gene: -; J gene: TRBJ1-2; clone size: -; CDR3 protein: CASSFDTTGSYGYTF; CDR3 DNA: TGCGCCAGCAGCTTTGATACGACGGGATCCTATGGCTACACCTTC
V gene: TRBV27; D gene: -; J gene: TRBJ2-1; clone size: -; CDR3 protein: CASSPGRPAYNEQFF; CDR3 DNA: TGTGCCAGCAGCCCGGGACGCCCGGCCTACAATGAGCAGTTCTTC
V gene: TRBV7-8; D gene: -; J gene: TRBJ1-1; clone size: -; CDR3 protein: CASSYDTGDTEAFF; CDR3 DNA: TGTGCCAGCAGCTACGACACCGGGGACACTGAAGCTTTCTTT
V gene: TRBV4-1; D gene: TRBD2; J gene: TRBJ2-1; clone size: -; CDR3 protein: CASSQGLAGQNEQFF; CDR3 DNA: TGCGCCAGCAGCCAAGGGCTAGCGGGGCAAAATGAGCAGTTCTTC
V gene: TRBV10-3; D gene: -; J gene: TRBJ1-1; clone size: -; CDR3 protein: CAISDEGEVGNTEAFF; CDR3 DNA: TGTGCCATCAGTGACGAAGGGGAGGTGGGGAACACTGAAGCTTTCTTT
V gene: TRBV9; D gene: -; J gene: TRBJ1-6; clone size: once; CDR3 protein: CASSVIQSNSPLHF; CDR3 DNA: TGTGCCAGCAGCGTAATCCAGAGTAATTCACCCCTCCACTTT
V gene: TRBV9; D gene: -; J gene: TRBJ2-7; clone size: -; CDR3 protein: CASSVGGRSDYEQYF; CDR3 DNA: TGTGCCAGCAGCGTAGGAGGCCGATCCGACTACGAGCAGTACTTC
V gene: TRBV5-6; D gene: -; J gene: TRBJ1-3; clone size: -; CDR3 protein: CASTHFRYGTSSGNTIYF; CDR3 DNA: TGTGCCAGCACCCATTTCCGATATGGGACAAGCTCTGGAAACACCATATATTTT
V gene: TRBV28; D gene: TRBD1; J gene: TRBJ2-3; clone size: -; CDR3 protein: CASSLPTLSRDRAPNTQYF; CDR3 DNA: TGTGCCAGCAGTCTCCCCACTCTATCCCGGGACAGGGCTCCGAATACGCAGTATTTT
V gene: TRBV28; D gene: TRBD1; J gene: TRBJ1-2; clone size: -; CDR3 protein: CASRPTGVHGGYTF; CDR3 DNA: TGTGCCAGCAGACCGACAGGGGTGCACGGTGGCTACACCTTC